The next 14 T cell receptor beta chains were all read from a single sample in a study of T cells after posttransplantation cyclophosphamide. The table came from immunoSEQ multiplex PCR; TCRdb's copy has only in-frame clones and leaves some out. This sample has about 11,000 clones, with about nine tenths found just once. Cyclophosphamide on days +3 and +4 followed busulfan-fludarabine conditioning and a marrow graft. Material: CD4+ T cells sorted from PBMCs, obtained after allogeneic stem cell transplant with posttransplant cyclophosphamide. Receptors originate from a male patient aged 30 to 40 who received an allogeneic stem cell transplant from a related donor, was CMV-positive, and had acute GVHD only. Some T cells may be graft donor cells.

The rearrangement uses TRBV7-9 and TRBJ2-1, with 9 bases matching TRBD1. This CDR3 has 15 residues. Germline CDR1 SEHNR, CDR2 FQNEAQ (reference sequence). The ends lost 5 bases at V and 3 bases at J; junction bases unmatched: 5. CDR3 coding DNA: TGTGCCAGCAGCCGGGACAGGGCGGGCTACAATGAGCAGTTCTTC. Amino acid sequence: CASSRDRAGYNEQFF.

This chain uses TRBV6-5 with TRBJ1-5; 10 nucleotides match TRBD1. Germline assignment: CDR1 MNHEY and CDR2 SVGAGI. The V segment lost 5 bases and the J segment 3 bases; nucleotides outside the gene matches: 4. The CDR3 spans 15 residues. The CDR3 protein is CASSQGQGLNQPQHF. The CDR3 DNA sequence: TGTGCCAGCAGTCAGGGACAGGGGCTCAATCAGCCCCAGCATTTT.

This clone was recorded once. The rearrangement links TRBV7-2 to TRBJ1-6; a possible D gene is TRBD1 (5 bases). In germline, CDR1 is SGHTA, CDR2 FQGNSA. The V end was cut by 5 bases, the J end by 2 bases, with 7 bases between. The CDR3 spans 14 residues. The CDR3 loop reads CASSAGPYNSPLHF. As DNA, the CDR3 is TGTGCCAGCAGCGCAGGGCCCTATAATTCACCCCTCCACTTT.

The chain is built from TRBV18 and TRBJ1-3; 7 bases are shared with TRBD1. This CDR3 region has 16 residues. CDR1 is KGHSH, CDR2 LQKENI, per germline. The ends lost 3 bases at V and 4 bases at J; junction bases unmatched: 9. CDR3 region: CASSPRQGPGGNTIYF. In DNA, the CDR3 is TGTGCCAGCTCACCGCGACAGGGTCCGGGGGGAAACACCATATATTTT.

The J gene is TRBJ2-1, the V gene TRBV4-3; 7 bases match TRBD1. V lost 6 bases, J lost 4 bases, and 12 bases stayed unmatched. Germline V gene sequence: CDR1 LGHNA, CDR2 YSLEER. The CDR3 runs to 16 residues. The CDR3 protein is CASRPTGLPIYNEQFF. For the CDR3, the DNA is TGCGCCAGCAGACCGACAGGGCTGCCTATATACAATGAGCAGTTCTTC.

This clone was seen more than once but under ten times. The chain employs TRBV6-1 and TRBJ2-3; 13 bases match TRBD2. V gave up 5 bases and J gave up 4 bases; unmatched junction bases: 0. CDR1 is MNHNS, CDR2 SASEGT, per germline. This CDR3 contains 14 residues. The CDR3 sequence: CASSTSGGADTQYF. The CDR3 nucleotides are TGTGCCAGCAGTACTAGCGGGGGGGCAGATACGCAGTATTTT.

This sequence joins TRBV25-1 and TRBJ1-5; tentative D call: TRBD1 (6 bases). Germline V CDR1 and CDR2: MGHDK, SYGVNS. Trimming stripped 4 bases from V and 3 bases from J, with 13 bases between. The CDR3 loop spans 15 amino acids. This chain's CDR3 is CASSGPGAYNQPQHF. CDR3 nucleotides: TGTGCCAGCAGTGGCCCAGGGGCCTACAATCAGCCCCAGCATTTT.

This clone was seen a single time. This rearrangement joins TRBV28 to TRBJ2-7; tentative D call: TRBD1 (6 bases). Per germline, CDR1 MDHEN and CDR2 SYDVKM. V dropped 10 bases and J dropped 3 bases, with 13 bases sitting between them. CDR3 length: 12 amino acids. DNA for the CDR3: TGTGCCACCCGACAGGTTAACTACGAGCAGTACTTC. Its protein product is CATRQVNYEQYF.

The V and J genes are TRBV18 and TRBJ2-1, with D uncertain. This CDR3 has 14 amino acids. Trimming shortened V by 0 bases and J by 2 bases, and 5 bases separated the two germline ends. Germline V CDR1 and CDR2: KGHSH, LQKENI. The CDR3 loop is CASSPPSAYNEQFF. DNA of the CDR3: TGTGCCAGCTCACCACCGTCAGCCTACAATGAGCAGTTCTTC.

This rearrangement joins TRBV11-2 to TRBJ1-3; D unclear. The CDR3 runs to 15 residues. Germline V gene data show CDR1 as SGHAT and CDR2 as FQNNGV. V lost 4 bases and J 0 bases, leaving 10 bases between the germline ends. DNA for the CDR3: TGTGCCAGCAGCTCCCTGCGTTACTCTGGAAACACCATATATTTT. Amino acid sequence: CASSSLRYSGNTIYF. Variable domain in full (rest from reference TRBV11-2 and TRBJ1-3): EAGVAQSPRYKIIEKRQSVAFWCNPISGHATLYWYQQILGQGPKLLIQFQNNGVVDDSQLPKDRFSAERLKGVDSTLKIQPAKLEDSAVYLCASSSLRYSGNTIYFGEGSWLTVV.

The gene calls are TRBV6-1 and TRBJ2-5; D is perhaps TRBD2 (6 bases). The CDR3 extends over 15 amino acids. Trimming stripped 2 bases from V and 2 bases from J, with 12 bases between. Germline V gives CDR1 MNHNS, CDR2 SASEGT. CDR3 DNA sequence: TGTGCCAGCAGTGAAACTAGCTTATCGCAAGAGACCCAGTACTTC. Its translation: CASSETSLSQETQYF.

The genes are TRBV19 and TRBJ1-6; D is uncertain. Germline CDR1 reads LNHDA; CDR2 reads SQIVND (reference sequence). The V end was cut by 7 bases, the J end by 0 bases, with 13 bases between. The CDR3 is made up of 16 amino acids. CDR3 coding DNA: TGTGCCAGTACCTCCCGAGGAAACTCCTATAATTCACCCCTCCACTTT. This encodes CASTSRGNSYNSPLHF.

The chain's CDR3 is CAISVRGETQYF. The CDR3 bases are TGTGCCATCAGTGTCCGAGGGGAGACCCAGTACTTC. The J gene is TRBJ2-5, the V gene TRBV10-3, with D possibly matching TRBD2 (5 bases). Trimming took 4 bases from V and 5 from J, leaving 8 bases between them. The CDR3 extends over 12 amino acids. CDR1 is ENHRY, CDR2 SYGVKD, per germline.

V and J are TRBV7-6 and TRBJ1-3; 7 bases align to TRBD1. Germline V gene data show CDR1 as SGHVS and CDR2 as FNYEAQ. The V gene end was trimmed by 2 bases and the J gene end by 0 bases; junction bases not matched to a gene: 7. The CDR3 covers 17 residues. The CDR3 reads CASSLSPGTVSGNTIYF. The CDR3 nucleotides read TGTGCCAGCAGCTTATCCCCCGGGACAGTCTCTGGAAACACCATATATTTT. Full variable domain (rest looked up from reference TRBV7-6 and TRBJ1-3): GAGVSQSPRYKVTKRGQDVALRCDPISGHVSLYWYRQALGQGPEFLTYFNYEAQQDKSGLPNDRFSAERPEGSISTLTIQRTEQRDSAMYRCASSLSPGTVSGNTIYFGEGSWLTVV.